Below are 3 T cell receptor beta chains sequenced from a single sample in a study of CD8+ T cells in alopecia areata. Sample treatment: oral pan-JAK inhibitor, 5-10 mg twice daily. RNA extraction and reverse transcription yielded cDNA as sequencing template. Sequencing was performed with immunoSEQ multiplex PCR; in TCRdb, only in-frame clones are kept and a portion is missing. The data show about 200,000 clones, with 58% seen just once and 5.5% held by the top ten. The source material was CD4+ T cells sorted from blood, sampled at week 24, from a patient treated with tofacitinib. The receptors stem from a human donor with alopecia areata.

This clone appeared a few times. V gene TRBV6-5 combines with J gene TRBJ2-7, with D unclear. Germline CDR1 is MNHEY and CDR2 is SVGAGI. The CDR3 spans 14 residues. V was trimmed by 2 bases and J by 2 bases, leaving 10 bases between them. The CDR3 region is CASSYRLDTYEQYF. In DNA, the CDR3 is TGTGCCAGCAGTTACCGGCTAGATACCTACGAGCAGTACTTC.

As DNA, the CDR3 is TGTGCCAGCAGCTTAACGTCAGCGGGAGGAGGAGAGACCCAGTACTTC. Amino acids: CASSLTSAGGGETQYF. The chain couples TRBV7-2 to TRBJ2-5; 9 nucleotides agree with TRBD2. Trimming at V came to 2 bases and at J to 4 bases, leaving 8 bases not matched to a gene. The CDR3 loop spans 16 amino acids. Per the germline V gene, CDR1 is SGHTA and CDR2 is FQGNSA.

The table lists this clone with many counts. The V and J genes are TRBV18 and TRBJ2-7; no clear D. The V gene's germline CDR1 is KGHSH and CDR2 LQKENI. The CDR3 loop spans 14 amino acids. The germline V and J ends were trimmed by 2 bases and 2 bases, with 10 bases remaining between them. The CDR3, as DNA: TGTGCCAGCTCACCATGGGCAACGGCCTACGAGCAGTACTTC. Its protein is CASSPWATAYEQYF.